A single sample is the source of the 12 T cell receptor beta chains below, sequenced in a study of CD4+ T cells in melanoma. Profiling relied on immunoSEQ multiplex PCR, and the TCRdb table lists in-frame clones only, not all of them. The repertoire holds over 100,000 clones, with about 90% as singletons. Sequenced: peripheral blood. The receptor set was obtained from a human donor with melanoma.

The gene calls are TRBV7-3 and TRBJ2-7; D is undetermined. The CDR3 extends over 15 amino acids. CDR1 is SGHTA and CDR2 is FQGTGA in the germline V gene. Trimming took off 0 bases at V and 2 bases at J, with 11 bases between the two ends. The CDR3 region is CASSLTAPATYEQYF. As DNA, the CDR3 is TGTGCCAGCAGCTTAACGGCCCCAGCCACCTACGAGCAGTACTTC.

The V gene is TRBV9, the J gene TRBJ2-7, with TRBD1 matching over 9 bases. J was trimmed by 1 base and V by 0 bases; bases with no gene match: 2. The CDR3 totals 15 residues. Germline V CDR1 and CDR2: SGDLS, YYNGEE. In DNA, the CDR3 is TGTGCCAGCAGCGTAGCCGGGACAGGGTCCTACGAGCAGTACTTC. This gives the protein CASSVAGTGSYEQYF.

J is TRBJ1-4 and V is TRBV5-4; 10 bases align to TRBD1. The CDR3 extends over 14 amino acids. Germline V lookup: CDR1 SGHNT, CDR2 YYREEE (reference sequence). V shed 2 bases and J 6 bases; nucleotides not matched to a gene: 1. CDR3 loop: CASSFGQGDEKLFF. For the CDR3, the DNA is TGTGCCAGCAGCTTCGGACAGGGGGATGAAAAACTGTTTTTT.

This chain connects TRBV5-4 to TRBJ2-7; TRBD2 is a possible D gene (7 bases). Germline V lookup: CDR1 SGHNT, CDR2 YYREEE (reference sequence). V was cut by 1 base and J by 3 bases, with 11 bases left in between. The CDR3 is made up of 14 amino acids. CDR3 DNA sequence: TGTGCCAGCAGCTTGAAAAGGGGGGGCTACGAGCAGTACTTC. It codes for CASSLKRGGYEQYF.

This chain joins TRBV4-3 and TRBJ2-3; 7 bases are shared with TRBD2. The germline CDR1 and CDR2 sequences are LGHNA and YSLEER. After removal of 0 bases from V and 2 bases from J, the junction contained 5 bases not matched to a gene. This CDR3 is built from 16 residues. The CDR3 protein is CASSQDRAGITDTQYF. The CDR3 DNA is TGCGCCAGCAGCCAAGACCGAGCGGGGATCACAGATACGCAGTATTTT.

This sequence joins TRBV7-8 and TRBJ2-7; TRBD2 matches 14 bases. The V segment lost 10 bases and the J segment 7 bases; nucleotides outside the gene matches: 12. The CDR3 runs to 15 residues. Germline V lookup: CDR1 SGHVS, CDR2 FQNEAQ. In nucleotides, the CDR3 is TGTGCCACAGCGGGACTAGCGGGAGAGCGGGTGGAGCAGTACTTC. This sequence encodes CATAGLAGERVEQYF.

The rearrangement links TRBV9 to TRBJ2-2; TRBD2 agrees at 9 bases. The trim removed 0 bases at V and 6 bases at J, leaving 6 bases unmatched. The germline V gene has CDR1 SGDLS and CDR2 YYNGEE. The CDR3 is 16 residues long. CDR3 protein: CASSVGFGGGAGELFF. The CDR3 DNA reads TGTGCCAGCAGCGTAGGCTTTGGCGGGGGGGCCGGGGAGCTGTTTTTT.

The chain links TRBV4-3 to TRBJ2-1; TRBD2 matches at 12 bases. V gave up 4 bases and J gave up 8 bases; unmatched junction bases: 9. Germline-derived CDR1 and CDR2 are LGHNA and YSLEER. The CDR3 runs 16 residues. The CDR3 region is CASSLSGLAGGDEQFF. The CDR3 DNA reads as TGCGCCAGCAGCCTGTCCGGGCTAGCGGGGGGGGATGAGCAGTTCTTC.

The chain joins TRBV7-6 to TRBJ2-2, with D perhaps matching TRBD2 (6 bases). Per the germline V gene, CDR1 is SGHVS and CDR2 is FNYEAQ. This CDR3 region has 15 residues. V was pared by 5 bases and J by 4 bases, with 14 bases between. The CDR3 DNA reads TGTGCCAGCAGCAAACGGTCCGGGGGCACCGGGGAGCTGTTTTTT. Its protein is CASSKRSGGTGELFF.

The chain employs TRBV2 and TRBJ2-7, with D perhaps matching TRBD1 (5 bases). The CDR3 has 13 amino acids. Germline CDR1 and CDR2: SNHLY and FYNNEI. Trimming left V 4 bases short and J 3 bases short, with 10 bases between. The CDR3, as DNA: TGTGCCAGCAGTGCTGATAGGGGCTACGAGCAGTACTTC. Translation gives CASSADRGYEQYF.

Notes on this clone: The limits of the CDR3 on the DNA are not certain, so only TCRdb's listed CDR3 is given. CDR3 protein: CASSKVGTGSYTF. The chain employs TRBV21-1 and TRBJ1-2; TRBD1 reflects the table's D call only, with no check against the DNA. TRBV21-1 is recorded as a pseudogene. The CDR3 adds up to 13 amino acids, both ends counted.

The chain links TRBV9 to TRBJ2-2; D is unresolved. The CDR3 is 11 amino acids. Germline V gene data show CDR1 as SGDLS and CDR2 as YYNGEE. V was clipped by 3 bases and J by 4 bases, with 1 base between them. DNA for the CDR3: TGTGCCAGCAGCGGCACCGGGGAGCTGTTTTTT. Protein product: CASSGTGELFF.